The sequence of this T cell receptor beta chain was determined in a study of CD8 T cells in Susac syndrome. Sequencing of TCR beta was carried out in blood CD8+ and CD4+ T cells. Negative isolation was used for CD8+ and CD4+ T cells and FACS enrichment for TEMRA cells. cDNA came from roughly 0.53 to 1 ug RNA primed by random hexamers. TCR beta CDR3 was amplified by immunoSEQ covering 54 Vbeta and 13 Jbeta. Via MiXCR, TCRdb re-called the immunoSEQ multiplex PCR reads, giving one row per CDR3 protein. In the table there are around 62,000 distinct CDR3 sequences, approximately 90% of which are singletons. With respect to this clonotype: Antigen specificity is unknown.

The CDR3 is made up of 11 amino acids. Trimming pared 6 bases from V and 10 bases from J, leaving 12 bases between. Study findings and constraints: The relatively small number of individuals in the TCR sequencing and HLA analysis was acknowledged by the study.

The V call is TRBV12-3 or TRBV12-4, the J call TRBJ1-1; D unclear. This TCR derives from a human donor in good health. Sequenced: CD8+ T cells from PBMCs. The chain's CDR3 is CASSDRLGAFF. The CDR3 DNA reads TGTGCCAGCAGCGATCGTTTAGGAGCTTTCTTT.